The 20 T cell receptor beta chains below all came from one sample that was sequenced in a study of shared clonotypes between healthy human individuals. Method: immunoSEQ multiplex PCR; TCRdb's copy keeps in-frame clones and lacks some. The data contain some 2,500,000 clones, around 90% of them seen just once; the ten biggest clones take up approximately 0.39%. Input material: naive CD4+ T cells from PBMCs. Documented subset: CD45RA+ positively selected. The receptors stem from a man in his late teens or twenties in good health. Some clones in this sample may be carry-over from other donors' samples.

V gene TRBV7-3 combines with J gene TRBJ2-7; D gene ambiguous. Germline values: CDR1 SGHTA, CDR2 FQGTGA. The CDR3 runs 16 residues. V lost 0 bases and J 0 bases, leaving 12 bases between the germline ends. The CDR3 sequence is CASSLTARVSSYEQYF. The CDR3 DNA is TGTGCCAGCAGCTTAACGGCTAGAGTCAGCTCCTACGAGCAGTACTTC.

This chain links TRBV5-1 with TRBJ1-1; 7 bases map to TRBD1. V lost 4 bases and J lost 1; bases outside the gene matches: 4. The germline V gene has CDR1 SGHRS and CDR2 YFSETQ. The CDR3 spans 14 residues. CDR3 nucleotides: TGCGCCAGCAGCCCGGACAGGCAGAACACTGAAGCTTTCTTT. It encodes CASSPDRQNTEAFF.

Only one count was recorded for this clone. This rearrangement joins TRBV19 to TRBJ2-4; D is uncertain. The V end was cut by 7 bases, the J end by 0 bases, with 7 bases between. From germline, CDR1 is LNHDA and CDR2 SQIVND (reference sequence). There are 13 residues in the CDR3. CDR3 coding DNA: TGTGCCAGTATGAATCAAGCCAAAAACATTCAGTACTTC. Amino acids: CASMNQAKNIQYF.

This rearrangement joins TRBV18 to TRBJ1-1, with D perhaps TRBD1 (6 bases). Deletions cut 4 bases from V and 1 base from J, with 13 bases between. The CDR3 extends over 15 amino acids. Germline V gene lookup returns CDR1 KGHSH and CDR2 LQKENI. The CDR3 DNA sequence: TGTGCCAGCTCACTAGGGGGGCGAACGAACACTGAAGCTTTCTTT. Its protein is CASSLGGRTNTEAFF.

The chain employs TRBV7-2 and TRBJ2-3; TRBD2 matches at 7 bases. The CDR3 is 15 residues long. Germline loops: CDR1 SGHTA, CDR2 FQGNSA. V was clipped by 5 bases and J by 2 bases; unmatched bases: 7. The chain's CDR3 is CASSPWGGPTDTQYF. CDR3 coding DNA: TGTGCCAGCAGCCCCTGGGGAGGGCCCACAGATACGCAGTATTTT.

The count of this clone is one. Other nucleotide sequences in the sample specify the same CDR3. The chain joins TRBV28 to TRBJ2-3, with 8 nucleotides matching TRBD2. The germline V gene encodes CDR1 MDHEN and CDR2 SYDVKM. CDR3 size: 12 residues. V shed 2 bases and J 9 bases; nucleotides not matched to a gene: 1. The CDR3 reads CASSLAGGTQYF. The CDR3 DNA reads as TGTGCCAGCAGTTTAGCGGGAGGAACGCAGTATTTT.

The chain uses TRBV19 and TRBJ2-3; TRBD2 is a possible D gene (6 bases). This CDR3 contains 15 residues. Germline V lookup: CDR1 LNHDA, CDR2 SQIVND (reference sequence). Trimming removed 5 bases from V and 0 bases from J, with 12 bases in between. The CDR3 nucleotides are TGTGCCAGTAGTGCCCTCGGGAGTAGCACAGATACGCAGTATTTT. Protein sequence: CASSALGSSTDTQYF. The whole variable domain, remainder taken from reference TRBV19 and TRBJ2-3, is DGGITQSPKYLFRKEGQNVTLSCEQNLNHDAMYWYRQDPGQGLRLIYYSQIVNDFQKGDIAEGYSVSREKKESFPLTVTSAQKNPTAFYLCASSALGSSTDTQYFGPGTRLTVL.

This clone was seen a single time. The chain links TRBV7-2 to TRBJ2-5; tentative D call: TRBD2 (6 bases). The germline V gene encodes CDR1 SGHTA and CDR2 FQGNSA. The CDR3 runs to 11 residues. The germline V and J ends were trimmed by 8 bases and 4 bases, with 8 bases remaining between them. The CDR3 protein is CASSGVETQYF. In DNA, the CDR3 is TGTGCCAGCTCGGGAGTAGAGACCCAGTACTTC.

This chain uses TRBV7-8 with TRBJ1-4; D unclear. The germline gives CDR1 SGHVS, CDR2 FQNEAQ. CDR3 size: 15 residues. The V and J ends lost 5 bases and 6 bases respectively, with 16 bases between them. The CDR3 DNA is TGTGCCAGCAGCCCTTCCGGAGGGAGGGATGAAAAACTGTTTTTT. It encodes CASSPSGGRDEKLFF.

The chain joins TRBV5-1 to TRBJ1-4; D may be TRBD1 (5 bases). Germline CDR1 reads SGHRS; CDR2 reads YFSETQ. The V end was cut by 0 bases, the J end by 6 bases, with 9 bases between. The CDR3 totals 14 residues. CDR3 in amino acids: CASSLEGTYEKLFF. The CDR3 nucleotides read TGCGCCAGCAGCTTGGAGGGGACTTATGAAAAACTGTTTTTT.

This clone was seen a handful of times. The chain joins TRBV7-9 to TRBJ2-2; a weak D match, TRBD2 (5 bases). CDR1 is SEHNR, CDR2 FQNEAQ, per germline (reference sequence). The CDR3 consists of 15 residues. Deletions cut 3 bases from V and 2 bases from J, with 10 bases between. For the CDR3, the DNA is TGTGCCAGCAGCTTGAAAAGCGGTAACACCGGGGAGCTGTTTTTT. It yields the protein CASSLKSGNTGELFF.

This chain uses TRBV19 with TRBJ1-2, with 8 bases fitting TRBD1. CDR3 length: 14 residues. Germline V gene data show CDR1 as LNHDA and CDR2 as SQIVND (reference sequence). Losses at the gene ends were 9 bases for V and 4 bases for J; bases not matched to a gene: 10. The chain's CDR3 is CASQRTGQTYGYTF. The CDR3 coding sequence is TGTGCCAGCCAAAGGACAGGGCAAACCTATGGCTACACCTTC.

The chain links TRBV5-4 to TRBJ2-5; 11 bases are shared with TRBD2. The J segment lost 5 bases and the V segment lost 5 bases, leaving 5 bases of the junction unmatched. Per germline, CDR1 SGHNT and CDR2 YYREEE (reference sequence). This CDR3 spans 14 amino acids. This CDR3 is CASRQLAGEETQYF. The CDR3 bases are TGTGCCAGCAGACAACTAGCGGGAGAGGAGACCCAGTACTTC.

This clone appeared a few times. This specimen includes other DNA sequences encoding the same CDR3. The J gene is TRBJ1-5, the V gene TRBV30; tentatively, D is TRBD1 (6 bases). Trimming pared 0 bases from V and 2 bases from J, leaving 11 bases between. CDR3 size: 15 residues. CDR1 and CDR2 (germline): GTSNPN, SVGIG (reference sequence). The CDR3 here is CAWSVLSGGNQPQHF. The DNA of the CDR3 is TGTGCCTGGAGTGTACTATCAGGGGGCAATCAGCCCCAGCATTTT.

About this clone: Other DNA sequences within the sample encode an identical CDR3. The chain couples TRBV5-1 to TRBJ2-7; D not certain. The CDR3 length is 14 residues. The germline gives CDR1 SGHRS, CDR2 YFSETQ. V shed 0 bases and J shed 0 bases, with 7 bases lying between them. In nucleotides, the CDR3 is TGCGCCAGCAGCTTGGCTCCGAGCTCCTACGAGCAGTACTTC. Protein sequence: CASSLAPSSYEQYF. Full variable domain (rest looked up from reference TRBV5-1 and TRBJ2-7): KAGVTQTPRYLIKTRGQQVTLSCSPISGHRSVSWYQQTPGQGLQFLFEYFSETQRNKGNFPGRFSGRQFSNSRSEMNVSTLELGDSALYLCASSLAPSSYEQYFGPGTRLTVT.

J is TRBJ2-7 and V is TRBV6-6, with no clear D. The CDR3 sequence is 14 residues long. The germline gives CDR1 MNHNY, CDR2 SVGAGI (reference sequence). V shed 5 bases and J shed 5 bases, with 16 bases lying between them. The CDR3 sequence: CASSPPSSLDEQYF. As DNA, the CDR3 is TGTGCCAGCAGTCCCCCCTCGTCGCTAGACGAGCAGTACTTC.

This rearrangement joins TRBV19 to TRBJ1-2; TRBD1 agrees at 8 bases. The V gene's germline CDR1 is LNHDA and CDR2 SQIVND (reference sequence). This CDR3 region has 14 residues. The ends lost 5 bases at V and 4 bases at J; junction bases unmatched: 6. The CDR3 here is CASSWAGGRYGYTF. The CDR3 DNA reads as TGTGCCAGTAGTTGGGCAGGGGGCCGCTATGGCTACACCTTC. Based on the CDR3 plus reference TRBV19 and TRBJ1-2, the full variable domain is DGGITQSPKYLFRKEGQNVTLSCEQNLNHDAMYWYRQDPGQGLRLIYYSQIVNDFQKGDIAEGYSVSREKKESFPLTVTSAQKNPTAFYLCASSWAGGRYGYTFGSGTRLTVV.

Concerning this clone: Other nucleotide sequences in the sample specify the same CDR3. V is TRBV5-1 and J is TRBJ2-3; D is perhaps TRBD1 (5 bases). CDR3 length: 14 amino acids. Per the germline V gene, CDR1 is SGHRS and CDR2 is YFSETQ. The V and J ends lost 2 bases and 3 bases respectively, with 10 bases between them. Written as DNA, the CDR3 is TGCGCCAGCAGCTTCCAGGGTGGGACAGATACGCAGTATTTT. It codes for CASSFQGGTDTQYF.

The sample holds one count of this clone. This chain connects TRBV6-5 to TRBJ1-5; D possibly corresponds to TRBD1 (5 bases). Germline CDR1 MNHEY, CDR2 SVGAGI. Trimming left V 0 bases short and J 4 bases short, with 10 bases between. The CDR3 contains 15 residues. CDR3 in DNA: TGTGCCAGCAGTTACTCCGCGACAGCGAATCAGCCCCAGCATTTT. It is translated as CASSYSATANQPQHF.

This clone turned up a few times. In the same sample, other DNA sequences code for this CDR3. V is TRBV5-1 and J is TRBJ2-7; D is undetermined. Per the germline V gene, CDR1 is SGHRS and CDR2 is YFSETQ. Trimming stripped 0 bases from V and 4 bases from J, with 2 bases between. The CDR3 runs to 11 residues. The CDR3 sequence: CASSLDYEQYF. CDR3 DNA: TGCGCCAGCAGCTTGGATTACGAGCAGTACTTC.